Presented here are 14 T cell receptor beta chains from one specimen sequenced in a study of cytomegalovirus exposure and HLA in healthy donors. Measured with immunoSEQ multiplex PCR; TCRdb has only the in-frame clones, and not every one. The table has more than 95,000 clones, approximately 94% seen once. Sequencing input: PBMCs. The origin of the receptors is a man aged 18-30 years in good health and CMV-seronegative.

This chain joins TRBV6-1 and TRBJ2-5; D is possibly TRBD1 (6 bases). Germline-derived CDR1 and CDR2 are MNHNS and SASEGT. V lost 7 bases and J 5 bases, leaving 14 bases between the germline ends. This CDR3 region has 13 residues. The CDR3: CASNRERGETQYF. CDR3 sequence (DNA): TGTGCCAGCAATCGAGAAAGGGGGGAGACCCAGTACTTC.

This clone appeared once. The chain employs TRBV19 and TRBJ1-1, with a weak D call TRBD1 (6 bases). The germline V gene encodes CDR1 LNHDA and CDR2 SQIVND (reference sequence). The CDR3 runs to 15 residues. Trimming removed 6 bases at V and 7 bases at J, with 21 bases between. In nucleotides, the CDR3 is TGTGCCAGTAGCCTTGGGCCAGGGGACCTCGGTGAAGCTTTCTTT. Translating it yields CASSLGPGDLGEAFF.

The chain recombines TRBV11-3 with TRBJ1-1; D unresolved. The CDR3 loop spans 13 amino acids. Per the germline V gene, CDR1 is SGHNT and CDR2 is YENEEA. V shed 5 bases and J shed 7 bases, with 14 bases lying between them. CDR3 nucleotides: TGTGCCAGCAGCCTAGGATTGGGCAGTGAAGCTTTCTTT. Translating gives CASSLGLGSEAFF.

CDR3 nucleotide sequence: TGTGCCACCCGGGACAGGGGTAATGAAAAACTGTTTTTT. It codes for CATRDRGNEKLFF. The chain links TRBV2 to TRBJ1-4; 10 nucleotides agree with TRBD1. This CDR3 is built from 13 residues. Germline assignment: CDR1 SNHLY and CDR2 FYNNEI. V lost 10 bases, J lost 4 bases, and 3 bases stayed unmatched.

The rearrangement joins TRBV28 to TRBJ2-7; a weak D match, TRBD2 (6 bases). This CDR3 is 14 amino acids long. Germline V gene sequence: CDR1 MDHEN, CDR2 SYDVKM. Trimming took 6 bases from V and 3 from J, leaving 15 bases between them. The CDR3 DNA is TGTGCCAGCAGCCCCCTTAGCGGCGTCTACGAGCAGTACTTC. Translated: CASSPLSGVYEQYF.

The V call is TRBV12-5, the J call TRBJ1-1; D remains ambiguous. The CDR3 contains 15 residues. Germline V gene lookup returns CDR1 LGHNT and CDR2 FRNRAP. Between the trimmed V and J ends, which lost 0 bases and 4 bases, there was a span of 12 bases. The CDR3: CASGLVNEWSTEAFF. DNA for the CDR3: TGTGCTAGTGGTTTGGTAAATGAGTGGAGCACTGAAGCTTTCTTT.

Concerning this clone itself: One end of the junction varies from germline; a read error may be responsible. The V call is TRBV7-7, the J call TRBJ2-7; 7 positions match TRBD2. CDR1 is SSHAT, CDR2 FNYEAQ, per germline (reference sequence). The CDR3 consists of 16 residues. The CDR3 DNA reads TGTGCTAGCAGCCCGAGACTAGCCGCGAGCTCCTACGAGCAGTACTTC. Encoded protein: CASSPRLAASSYEQYF. Based on the CDR3 plus reference TRBV7-7 and TRBJ2-7, the full variable domain is GAGVSQSPRYKVTKRGQDVTLRCDPISSHATLYWYQQALGQGPEFLTYFNYEAQPDKSGLPSDRFSAERPEGSISTLTIQRTEQRDSAMYRCASSPRLAASSYEQYFGPGTRLTVT.

The chain recombines TRBV27 with TRBJ1-5; D gene ambiguous. Trimming pared 3 bases from V and 3 bases from J, leaving 9 bases between. The CDR3 contains 14 residues. CDR1 is MNHEY, CDR2 SMNVEV, per germline (reference sequence). As DNA, the CDR3 is TGTGCCAGCAGTTTGGGCCTAAACAATCAGCCCCAGCATTTT. Protein: CASSLGLNNQPQHF.

V usage is TRBV7-2 and J usage is TRBJ1-2; tentatively, D is TRBD1 (5 bases). Between the trimmed V and J ends, which lost 0 bases and 6 bases, there was a span of 17 bases. Germline CDR1 reads SGHTA; CDR2 reads FQGNSA. The CDR3 loop spans 16 amino acids. This CDR3 is CASSLAGSPGIHGYTF. In nucleotides, the CDR3 is TGTGCCAGCAGCTTAGCCGGAAGTCCAGGGATCCATGGCTACACCTTC.

This clone was picked up one time. The J gene is TRBJ2-7, the V gene TRBV5-1, with a possible D match to TRBD1 (6 bases). Germline CDR1 is SGHRS and CDR2 is YFSETQ. The V end lost 4 bases, the J end lost 0 bases, and 8 bases lay between the germline ends. The CDR3 covers 13 residues. CDR3 nucleotides: TGCGCCAGCAGCAAGGACAGCTCCTACGAGCAGTACTTC. Its translation is CASSKDSSYEQYF.

The chain couples TRBV4-3 to TRBJ2-7; 9 bases are shared with TRBD2. V was pared by 0 bases and J by 5 bases, with 8 bases of the junction left unmatched. In germline, CDR1 is LGHNA, CDR2 YSLEER. The CDR3 is 16 amino acids. Here the CDR3 DNA reads TGCGCCAGCAGCCAAGATTTGGCGGGAGGGTGGAACGAGCAGTACTTC. It encodes CASSQDLAGGWNEQYF.

V and J are TRBV9 and TRBJ2-1; 11 bases fit TRBD2. The length of the CDR3 is 16 residues. V was pared by 3 bases and J by 3 bases, with 5 bases of the junction left unmatched. CDR1 and CDR2 (germline): SGDLS, YYNGEE. DNA of the CDR3: TGTGCCAGCAGCGGAGCGGGACTAGCGGACTACAATGAGCAGTTCTTC. This gives the protein CASSGAGLADYNEQFF.

The V gene is TRBV7-9, the J gene TRBJ2-7, with 10 bases fitting TRBD1. The CDR3 is made up of 15 amino acids. From germline, CDR1 is SEHNR and CDR2 FQNEAQ (reference sequence). The V segment lost 3 bases and the J segment 4 bases; nucleotides outside the gene matches: 6. CDR3 residues: CASSFATGQGYEQYF. DNA for the CDR3: TGTGCCAGCAGCTTTGCAACGGGACAGGGGTACGAGCAGTACTTC.

V is TRBV9 and J is TRBJ1-2; D gene ambiguous. This CDR3 comprises 17 residues. Germline V lookup: CDR1 SGDLS, CDR2 YYNGEE. V shed 0 bases and J shed 3 bases, with 18 bases lying between them. The CDR3 DNA reads TGTGCCAGCAGCGTAGGCCCCGGCGGAGCCGCATACTATGGCTACACCTTC. It codes for CASSVGPGGAAYYGYTF. Complete variable domain (other parts from reference TRBV9 and TRBJ1-2): DSGVTQTPKHLITATGQRVTLRCSPRSGDLSVYWYQQSLDQGLQFLIQYYNGEERAKGNILERFSAQQFPDLHSELNLSSLELGDSALYFCASSVGPGGAAYYGYTFGSGTRLTVV.